The source of this T cell receptor beta chain is a study of CD8 T cells in ankylosing spondylitis. With 0 bases removed from V and 5 bases from J, the gap between germline ends came to 19 bases. Germline CDR1 MGHRA, CDR2 YSYEKL. The CDR3 sequence is 17 residues long. A note on this clonotype: Its antigen is not known.

Broader study findings: Prior literature has documented some motif variants in synovial fluid and blood from reactive arthritis. CD8+ by phenotype, disease-linked clones were relatively rare in peripheral blood. Seemingly distinctive of ankylosing spondylitis blood was a TCR beta motif formed by eight highly homologous variants.

TCRdb passed the 5' RACE reads through MiXCR, listing each CDR3 protein once. The table lists about 700,000 distinct CDR3 sequences, roughly 19% of them singletons, with over 15% in the top ten. The J gene is TRBJ1-1, the V gene TRBV4-1; D possibly corresponds to TRBD1 (6 bases). Sequencing was done on a sample of blood, either unsorted or a sorted T cell fraction (not recorded which). The clonotype originates from a male donor with ankylosing spondylitis. The DNA of the CDR3 is TGCGCCAGCAGCCAAGATGAAACCGGGACACGGGGAACTGAAGCTTTCTTT. Residues: CASSQDETGTRGTEAFF.